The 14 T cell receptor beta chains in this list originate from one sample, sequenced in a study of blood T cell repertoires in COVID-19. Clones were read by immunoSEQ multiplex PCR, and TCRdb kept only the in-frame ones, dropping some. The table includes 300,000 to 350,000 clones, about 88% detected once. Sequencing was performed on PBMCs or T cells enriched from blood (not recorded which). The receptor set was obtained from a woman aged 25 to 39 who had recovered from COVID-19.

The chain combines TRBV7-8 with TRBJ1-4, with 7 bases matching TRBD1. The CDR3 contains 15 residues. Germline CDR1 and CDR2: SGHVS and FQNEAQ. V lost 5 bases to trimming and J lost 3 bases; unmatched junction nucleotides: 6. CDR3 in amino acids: CASSLRTGPNEKLFF. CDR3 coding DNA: TGTGCCAGCAGCCTGCGGACAGGCCCTAATGAAAAACTGTTTTTT.

The chain's CDR3 is CASSLGQGATRSGNEQFF. The CDR3 DNA sequence: TGCGCCAGCAGCTTGGGACAGGGGGCGACCCGTTCCGGCAATGAGCAGTTCTTC. V gene TRBV5-1 combines with J gene TRBJ2-1; 10 nucleotides align to TRBD1. Germline V gives CDR1 SGHRS, CDR2 YFSETQ. The CDR3 is 18 amino acids. V dropped 0 bases and J dropped 6; count of bases not matched to a gene: 12. Full variable domain (remainder filled in from reference TRBV5-1 and TRBJ2-1): KAGVTQTPRYLIKTRGQQVTLSCSPISGHRSVSWYQQTPGQGLQFLFEYFSETQRNKGNFPGRFSGRQFSNSRSEMNVSTLELGDSALYLCASSLGQGATRSGNEQFFGPGTRLTVL.

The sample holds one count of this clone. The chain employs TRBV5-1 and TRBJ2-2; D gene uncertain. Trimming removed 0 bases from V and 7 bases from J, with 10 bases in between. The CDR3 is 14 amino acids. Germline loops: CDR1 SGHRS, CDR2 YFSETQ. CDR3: CASSLDTTIGELFF. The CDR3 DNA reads TGCGCCAGCAGCTTGGACACAACAATCGGGGAGCTGTTTTTT.

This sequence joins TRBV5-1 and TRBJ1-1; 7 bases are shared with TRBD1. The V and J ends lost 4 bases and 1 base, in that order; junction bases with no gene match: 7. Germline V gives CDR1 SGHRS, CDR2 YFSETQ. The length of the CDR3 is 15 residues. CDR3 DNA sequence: TGCGCCAGCAGCAAACCGGGACAGTCGAACACTGAAGCTTTCTTT. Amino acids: CASSKPGQSNTEAFF. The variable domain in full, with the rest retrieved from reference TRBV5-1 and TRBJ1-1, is KAGVTQTPRYLIKTRGQQVTLSCSPISGHRSVSWYQQTPGQGLQFLFEYFSETQRNKGNFPGRFSGRQFSNSRSEMNVSTLELGDSALYLCASSKPGQSNTEAFFGQGTRLTVV.

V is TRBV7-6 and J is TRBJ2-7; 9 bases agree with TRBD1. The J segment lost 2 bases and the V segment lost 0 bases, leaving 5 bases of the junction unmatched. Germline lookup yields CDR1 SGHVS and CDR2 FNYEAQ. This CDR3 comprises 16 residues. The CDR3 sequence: CASSLARQGGTYEQYF. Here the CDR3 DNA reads TGTGCCAGCAGCTTAGCGAGACAGGGGGGCACCTACGAGCAGTACTTC. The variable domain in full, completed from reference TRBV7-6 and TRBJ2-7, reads GAGVSQSPRYKVTKRGQDVALRCDPISGHVSLYWYRQALGQGPEFLTYFNYEAQQDKSGLPNDRFSAERPEGSISTLTIQRTEQRDSAMYRCASSLARQGGTYEQYFGPGTRLTVT.

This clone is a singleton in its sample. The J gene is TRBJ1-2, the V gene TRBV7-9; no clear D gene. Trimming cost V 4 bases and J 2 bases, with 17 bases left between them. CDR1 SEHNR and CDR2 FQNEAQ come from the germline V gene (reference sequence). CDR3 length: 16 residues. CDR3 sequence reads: CASSSPALTENYGYTF. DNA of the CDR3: TGTGCCAGCAGCTCTCCCGCCCTAACTGAAAACTATGGCTACACCTTC.

The CDR3: CASSADRVTVGELFF. For the CDR3, the DNA is TGTGCCAGCAGTGCCGACAGGGTAACGGTCGGGGAGCTGTTTTTT. V is TRBV2 and J is TRBJ2-2; 7 nucleotides match TRBD1. The germline V gene encodes CDR1 SNHLY and CDR2 FYNNEI. The CDR3 length is 15 residues. V dropped 4 bases and J dropped 7; count of bases not matched to a gene: 9.

In nucleotides, the CDR3 is TGTGCCAGCAGCGTAGGTGGGACCACAGCGCGGGGGGACAATGAAGCTTTCTTT. Encoded protein: CASSVGGTTARGDNEAFF. The rearrangement links TRBV9 to TRBJ1-1; D is possibly TRBD1 (6 bases). The V gene lost 0 bases and the J gene lost 7 bases, with 25 bases spanning the gap. This CDR3 is 18 amino acids long. CDR1 and CDR2 from the germline V gene are SGDLS and YYNGEE. Filled out from reference TRBV9 and TRBJ1-1, the complete variable domain reads DSGVTQTPKHLITATGQRVTLRCSPRSGDLSVYWYQQSLDQGLQFLIQYYNGEERAKGNILERFSAQQFPDLHSELNLSSLELGDSALYFCASSVGGTTARGDNEAFFGQGTRLTVV.

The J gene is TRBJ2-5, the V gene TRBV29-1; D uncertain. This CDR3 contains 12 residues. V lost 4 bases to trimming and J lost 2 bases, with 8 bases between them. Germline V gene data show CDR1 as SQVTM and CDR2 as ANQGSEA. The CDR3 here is CSVVGLQETQYF. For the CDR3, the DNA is TGCAGCGTTGTTGGGCTACAAGAGACCCAGTACTTC.

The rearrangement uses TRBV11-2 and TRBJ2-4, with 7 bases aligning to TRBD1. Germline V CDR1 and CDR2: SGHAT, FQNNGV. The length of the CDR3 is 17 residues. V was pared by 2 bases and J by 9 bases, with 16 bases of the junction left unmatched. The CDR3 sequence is CASSLLGSSGKGAIQYF. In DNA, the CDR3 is TGTGCCAGCAGCTTATTAGGCTCTTCGGGCAAGGGGGCCATTCAGTACTTC.

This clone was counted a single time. CDR3 sequence: CAISGLGGESPLHF. The DNA of the CDR3 is TGTGCCATCAGTGGGTTGGGGGGTGAATCACCCCTCCACTTT. The V and J genes are TRBV10-3 and TRBJ1-6; tentative D call: TRBD1 (5 bases). Germline loops: CDR1 ENHRY, CDR2 SYGVKD. V gave up 4 bases and J gave up 10 bases, with 14 bases separating them. This CDR3 spans 14 amino acids.

CDR3 DNA sequence: TGTGCCAGCAGCCAACGGGACAGAGAAACGTATGGCTACACCTTC. Its translation: CASSQRDRETYGYTF. The V gene is TRBV3-1 (or the pseudogene TRBV3-2), the J gene TRBJ1-2; 7 bases map to TRBD1. CDR1 and CDR2 from the germline V gene are LGHDT and YNNKEL (reference sequence). Losses at the gene ends were 2 bases for V and 5 bases for J; bases not matched to a gene: 8. This CDR3 region has 15 residues.

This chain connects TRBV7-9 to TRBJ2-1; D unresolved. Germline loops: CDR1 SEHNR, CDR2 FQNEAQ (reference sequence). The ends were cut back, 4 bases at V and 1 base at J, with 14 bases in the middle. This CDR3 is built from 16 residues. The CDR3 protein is CASSSPPGASYNEQFF. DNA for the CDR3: TGTGCCAGCAGCTCTCCCCCGGGTGCGTCCTACAATGAGCAGTTCTTC.

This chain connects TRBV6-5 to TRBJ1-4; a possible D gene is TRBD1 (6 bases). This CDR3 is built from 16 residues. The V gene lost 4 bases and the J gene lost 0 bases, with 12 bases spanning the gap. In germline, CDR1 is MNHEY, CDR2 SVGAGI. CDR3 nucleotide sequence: TGTGCCAGCAGTTTCCGCACAGGGTCAACTAATGAAAAACTGTTTTTT. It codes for CASSFRTGSTNEKLFF.